The 18 T cell receptor beta chains in this list originate from one sample, sequenced in a study of blood T cell repertoires in COVID-19. The repertoire was sequenced with immunoSEQ multiplex PCR; TCRdb's copy has only in-frame clones and lacks some. The sample records 74,000 or so clones, over 70% being singletons. The source material was peripheral blood. These receptors were obtained from a human donor in a cohort sampled during active COVID-19.

This chain links TRBV5-1 with TRBJ1-5; 7 positions match TRBD1. Unmatched junction bases numbered 1, after V lost 3 bases and J lost 4 bases. The CDR3 has 13 amino acids. Looked up from germline, CDR1 is SGHRS and CDR2 is YFSETQ. The CDR3 nucleotides read TGCGCCAGCAGCTGGGACAGTAATCAGCCCCAGCATTTT. This encodes CASSWDSNQPQHF.

V is TRBV20-1 and J is TRBJ1-2, with unresolved D. Trimming left V 3 bases short and J 4 bases short, with 12 bases between. The germline CDR1 and CDR2 sequences are DFQATT and SNEGSKA (reference sequence). The CDR3 is 13 amino acids. The CDR3 spells CSASPGGLYGYTF. The DNA for the CDR3 is TGCAGTGCTAGTCCCGGAGGGCTCTATGGCTACACCTTC.

The chain combines TRBV12-3 or TRBV12-4 with TRBJ2-1; no definite D call. This CDR3 comprises 13 residues. V gave up 6 bases and J gave up 9 bases, with 15 bases separating them. CDR3 in amino acids: CASSSAATREQFF. DNA for the CDR3: TGTGCCAGCAGCTCTGCGGCGACCCGTGAGCAGTTCTTC.

About this clone: Other nucleotide sequences from this sample produce the same CDR3. This sequence joins TRBV7-3 and TRBJ1-1, with D maybe TRBD1 (5 bases). The CDR3 runs to 13 residues. Germline loops: CDR1 SGHTA, CDR2 FQGTGA. The germline V and J ends were trimmed by 6 bases and 2 bases, with 10 bases remaining between them. CDR3 sequence reads: CASSPDTNTEAFF. Here the CDR3 DNA reads TGTGCCAGCAGTCCGGACACAAACACTGAAGCTTTCTTT.

The gene calls are TRBV27 and TRBJ2-2, with D perhaps TRBD1 (5 bases). The germline CDR1 and CDR2 sequences are MNHEY and SMNVEV (reference sequence). Trimming removed 7 bases from V and 6 bases from J, with 12 bases in between. This CDR3 contains 13 residues. The DNA of the CDR3 is TGTGCCAGCACGGCAGGGCCCCCCGGGGAGCTGTTTTTT. This gives the protein CASTAGPPGELFF.

The rearrangement uses TRBV10-3 and TRBJ1-1, with 8 nucleotides matching TRBD1. This CDR3 contains 11 residues. Germline assignment: CDR1 ENHRY and CDR2 SYGVKD. The V gene end was trimmed by 4 bases and the J gene end by 8 bases; junction bases not matched to a gene: 0. DNA for the CDR3: TGTGCCATCAGTGGGACAGGGGAAGCTTTCTTT. Its translation: CAISGTGEAFF.

The chain links TRBV6-5 to TRBJ1-5; 7 bases line up with TRBD1. This CDR3 region has 15 residues. Unmatched junction bases numbered 5, after V lost 5 bases and J lost 1 base. Germline V gene lookup returns CDR1 MNHEY and CDR2 SVGAGI. The CDR3 region is CASSNYRGSNQPQHF. The DNA of the CDR3 is TGTGCCAGCAGTAACTACAGGGGAAGCAATCAGCCCCAGCATTTT.

The chain combines TRBV24-1 with TRBJ2-5; 7 bases match TRBD2. V was pared by 2 bases and J by 4 bases, with 3 bases of the junction left unmatched. The CDR3 sequence is 14 residues long. Germline assignment: CDR1 KGHDR and CDR2 SFDVKD. The chain's CDR3 is CATSDWASGETQYF. The CDR3 nucleotides read TGTGCCACCAGTGATTGGGCTAGCGGAGAGACCCAGTACTTC.

J is TRBJ1-5 and V is TRBV25-1, with no clear D. Per the germline V gene, CDR1 is MGHDK and CDR2 is SYGVNS. This CDR3 has 14 residues. V was clipped by 3 bases and J by 5 bases, with 11 bases between them. The CDR3 is CASSERVWDQPQHF. CDR3 nucleotides: TGTGCCAGCAGTGAGAGGGTATGGGATCAGCCCCAGCATTTT.

The J gene is TRBJ1-1, the V gene TRBV10-3; 7 bases align to TRBD1. V gave up 6 bases and J gave up 0 bases; unmatched junction bases: 4. The CDR3 has 14 amino acids. CDR1 is ENHRY, CDR2 SYGVKD, per germline. The CDR3 is CAIRAGTVNTEAFF. CDR3 bases: TGTGCCATCAGAGCCGGGACAGTGAACACTGAAGCTTTCTTT.

This clone appeared once. The chain is built from TRBV7-2 and TRBJ1-1, with D unclear. The CDR3 is made up of 15 amino acids. Germline V gene data show CDR1 as SGHTA and CDR2 as FQGNSA. Deletions cut 0 bases from V and 0 bases from J, with 8 bases between. The CDR3 protein is CASSLAQALNTEAFF. CDR3 sequence (DNA): TGTGCCAGCAGCTTAGCGCAAGCGTTGAACACTGAAGCTTTCTTT.

This chain connects TRBV30 to TRBJ2-1; 12 positions match TRBD2. Looked up from germline, CDR1 is GTSNPN and CDR2 is SVGIG (reference sequence). The CDR3 extends over 16 amino acids. The trim removed 2 bases at V and 4 bases at J, leaving 6 bases unmatched. The CDR3 reads CAWSSVGLAGYNEQFF. For the CDR3, the DNA is TGTGCCTGGAGTTCGGTCGGACTAGCGGGGTACAATGAGCAGTTCTTC.

J is TRBJ1-5 and V is TRBV7-9; D possibly corresponds to TRBD1 (5 bases). The CDR3 runs 15 residues. Germline V CDR1 and CDR2: SEHNR, FQNEAQ (reference sequence). Trimming removed 1 base from V and 3 bases from J, with 10 bases in between. The CDR3 DNA follows: TGTGCCAGCAGCTTAGGGGACTCCACCAATCAGCCCCAGCATTTT. Amino acid sequence: CASSLGDSTNQPQHF.

This chain links TRBV7-9 with TRBJ2-2, with 12 bases aligning to TRBD2. CDR1 and CDR2 (germline): SEHNR, FQNEAQ (reference sequence). The CDR3 is made up of 17 amino acids. The trim removed 4 bases at V and 2 bases at J, leaving 5 bases unmatched. The chain's CDR3 is CASSSGLAGLNTGELFF. CDR3 bases: TGTGCCAGCAGCTCCGGACTAGCGGGACTTAACACCGGGGAGCTGTTTTTT.

Of note for this clone: Other DNA sequences in the same sample also yield this CDR3. V gene TRBV28 combines with J gene TRBJ2-7; D is unresolved. With 6 bases removed from V and 2 bases from J, the gap between germline ends came to 5 bases. The CDR3 loop spans 11 amino acids. Germline-derived CDR1 and CDR2 are MDHEN and SYDVKM. The CDR3 DNA is TGTGCCAGCAGGCGAACCTACGAGCAGTACTTC. Its protein product is CASRRTYEQYF.

The gene calls are TRBV4-1 and TRBJ2-1; 7 bases are shared with TRBD2. The CDR3 has 15 amino acids. CDR1 MGHRA and CDR2 YSYEKL come from the germline V gene. The junction had 9 bases not matched to a gene; V was cut back by 4 bases and J by 6 bases. CDR3 bases: TGCGCCAGCAGCCCCATTGGGGGGAGGGGCAATGAGCAGTTCTTC. This encodes CASSPIGGRGNEQFF.

The chain joins TRBV19 to TRBJ1-2, with 10 bases fitting TRBD1. The V and J ends lost 6 bases and 8 bases, in that order; junction bases with no gene match: 3. Germline CDR1 reads LNHDA; CDR2 reads SQIVND (reference sequence). This CDR3 is built from 12 residues. This CDR3 reads CASSDRGPGYTF. CDR3 DNA: TGTGCCAGTAGCGACAGGGGGCCAGGCTACACCTTC.

The chain employs TRBV5-1 and TRBJ2-1, with TRBD2 identical over 14 bases. V was pared by 4 bases and J by 10 bases, with 10 bases of the junction left unmatched. Germline values: CDR1 SGHRS, CDR2 YFSETQ. The CDR3 contains 16 residues. The DNA for the CDR3 is TGCGCCAGCAGCCGGGGACTAGCGGGAGTAGTGGCCGAGCAGTTCTTC. It encodes CASSRGLAGVVAEQFF.